This note documents a single T cell receptor beta chain sequence. Produced via immunoSEQ multiplex PCR; TCRdb's table is partial and in-frame only. The sample has some 250,000 clones, 86% seen once. This entry belongs to a study of blood T cell repertoires in COVID-19. The V gene's germline CDR1 is SGHDN and CDR2 FVKESK. The CDR3 runs to 13 residues. J was trimmed by 7 bases and V by 5 bases; bases with no gene match: 5. Specimen: peripheral blood. The chain carries TRBV14 and TRBJ1-2; 9 nucleotides match TRBD1. The clonotype originates from a young man who had recovered from COVID-19. CDR3 DNA: TGTGCCAGCAGCTTCGACAGGGGGGGTGGCTACACCTTC. Its translation is CASSFDRGGGYTF.